A selection of T cell receptor beta chains follows, all from one sample in a study of blood T cell repertoires in COVID-19. Produced via immunoSEQ multiplex PCR; TCRdb's table is partial and in-frame only. The sample contains some 420,000 clones, around 91% of which appear only once. Sequencing was carried out using PBMCs or T cells enriched from blood (not recorded which). The origin of the receptors is a man aged 25-45 years who had recovered from COVID-19. The CDR3 runs from the conserved cysteine through the conserved F or W. Each record gives: J gene, V gene, clone size, D gene, CDR3 DNA, CDR3 protein. A D gene is named only where the DNA matches it firmly. The size field is filled for only some rows; it gives once, few, many or a size class.

J gene: TRBJ1-1; V gene: TRBV7-9; clone size: NA; D gene: NA; CDR3 DNA: TGTGCCAGCAGCTTAGATCAGGGATGGACTGAAGCTTTCTTT; CDR3 protein: CASSLDQGWTEAFF
J gene: TRBJ2-3; V gene: TRBV14; clone size: once; D gene: TRBD2; CDR3 DNA: TGTGCCAGCAGCCAAGAGAATAGGAGACTAGCGGGAGCGGGAAGAGATACGCAGTATTTT; CDR3 protein: CASSQENRRLAGAGRDTQYF
J gene: TRBJ2-7; V gene: TRBV14; clone size: NA; D gene: NA; CDR3 DNA: TGTGCCAGCAGTCAAGGGCGGGGCATCTACGAGCAGTACTTC; CDR3 protein: CASSQGRGIYEQYF
J gene: TRBJ1-1; V gene: TRBV9; clone size: NA; D gene: NA; CDR3 DNA: TGTGCCAGCAGCCCCGTTGTGGGGCTGAACACTGAAGCTTTCTTT; CDR3 protein: CASSPVVGLNTEAFF
J gene: TRBJ2-1; V gene: TRBV27; clone size: NA; D gene: TRBD2; CDR3 DNA: TGTGCCAGCAGTTTTTTAGCGGGAGGGCCGGAGAATGAGCAGTTCTTC; CDR3 protein: CASSFLAGGPENEQFF
J gene: TRBJ1-2; V gene: TRBV28; clone size: NA; D gene: NA; CDR3 DNA: TGTGCCAGCAGTTTACCAGGGAGGGGCTACACCTTC; CDR3 protein: CASSLPGRGYTF
J gene: TRBJ1-1; V gene: TRBV7-9; clone size: few; D gene: TRBD1; CDR3 DNA: TGTGCCAGCAGCTTAGCGGGACAGGGCTTTTCTGAAGCTTTCTTT; CDR3 protein: CASSLAGQGFSEAFF
J gene: TRBJ2-5; V gene: TRBV4-1; clone size: NA; D gene: TRBD1; CDR3 DNA: TGCGCCAGCAGCCCGACAGGGGTACAAGAGACCCAGTACTTC; CDR3 protein: CASSPTGVQETQYF
J gene: TRBJ1-4; V gene: TRBV28; clone size: NA; D gene: NA; CDR3 DNA: TGTGCCAGCAGTTTCCGGGAAAAACTGTTTTTT; CDR3 protein: CASSFREKLFF
J gene: TRBJ2-5; V gene: TRBV7-2; clone size: NA; D gene: NA; CDR3 DNA: TGTGCCAGCAGCCCTTCCTCGAGGGAGACCCAGTACTTC; CDR3 protein: CASSPSSRETQYF
J gene: TRBJ2-7; V gene: TRBV3-1/TRBV3-2; clone size: NA; D gene: NA; CDR3 DNA: TGTGCCAGCAGCCAAGCAGAAAGGGGGTTCTACGAGCAGTACTTC; CDR3 protein: CASSQAERGFYEQYF
J gene: TRBJ1-1; V gene: TRBV5-1; clone size: NA; D gene: TRBD1; CDR3 DNA: TGCGCCAGCAGCCCATGGACAGGGAACACTGAAGCTTTCTTT; CDR3 protein: CASSPWTGNTEAFF
J gene: TRBJ2-7; V gene: TRBV19; clone size: NA; D gene: TRBD1; CDR3 DNA: TGTGCCAGTAGTATGGGACAGGACCTCTACGAGCAGTACTTC; CDR3 protein: CASSMGQDLYEQYF
J gene: TRBJ2-7; V gene: TRBV4-1; clone size: once; D gene: TRBD2; CDR3 DNA: TGCGCCAGCAGCCAAGTGGGGACTAGCGGGAGTTACGAGCAGTACTTC; CDR3 protein: CASSQVGTSGSYEQYF
J gene: TRBJ2-2; V gene: TRBV5-1; clone size: NA; D gene: TRBD2; CDR3 DNA: TGCGCCAGCAGCCCACCGGGACTAGCGGGAGAGAGGACCGGGGAGCTGTTTTTT; CDR3 protein: CASSPPGLAGERTGELFF
J gene: TRBJ1-2; V gene: TRBV5-8; clone size: NA; D gene: TRBD1; CDR3 DNA: TGTGCCAGCAGCTCTGACAGGGGGATCTATGGCTACACCTTC; CDR3 protein: CASSSDRGIYGYTF
J gene: TRBJ2-3; V gene: TRBV7-9; clone size: NA; D gene: TRBD2; CDR3 DNA: TGTGCCAGCAGTTCCCTAGCGGGAGGGACAGATACGCAGTATTTT; CDR3 protein: CASSSLAGGTDTQYF
J gene: TRBJ1-5; V gene: TRBV28; clone size: NA; D gene: NA; CDR3 DNA: TGTGCCAGCAGCCCAGACAGATACATATTCAATCAGCCCCAGCATTTT; CDR3 protein: CASSPDRYIFNQPQHF
J gene: TRBJ2-7; V gene: TRBV4-1; clone size: NA; D gene: TRBD1; CDR3 DNA: TGCGCCAGCAGCCCAAACCCGACAGGGGTCTACGAGCAGTACTTC; CDR3 protein: CASSPNPTGVYEQYF
J gene: TRBJ2-2; V gene: TRBV10-3; clone size: NA; D gene: NA; CDR3 DNA: TGTGCCATCACCAACGGTGGACTTAACACCGGGGAGCTGTTTTTT; CDR3 protein: CAITNGGLNTGELFF
J gene: TRBJ1-1; V gene: TRBV19; clone size: NA; D gene: TRBD1; CDR3 DNA: TGTGCCAGTATAGGACAGGGAAGAACTGAAGCTTTCTTT; CDR3 protein: CASIGQGRTEAFF
J gene: TRBJ2-7; V gene: TRBV7-6; clone size: NA; D gene: NA; CDR3 DNA: TGTGCCAGCAGCTTAGACAGCACCTACGAGCAGTACTTC; CDR3 protein: CASSLDSTYEQYF
J gene: TRBJ2-1; V gene: TRBV6-5; clone size: NA; D gene: TRBD2; CDR3 DNA: TGTGCCAGCAGCTACCGTTCTAGCGGGAGGGGCAATGAGCAGTTCTTC; CDR3 protein: CASSYRSSGRGNEQFF
J gene: TRBJ2-7; V gene: TRBV9; clone size: NA; D gene: NA; CDR3 DNA: TGTGCCAGCAGCAGGGGGGGTTTGGACGAGCAGTACTTC; CDR3 protein: CASSRGGLDEQYF
J gene: TRBJ2-7; V gene: TRBV19; clone size: NA; D gene: TRBD1; CDR3 DNA: TGTGCCAGTAGTTTCTTACGACAGGGAAGACCCTACGAGCAGTACTTC; CDR3 protein: CASSFLRQGRPYEQYF
J gene: TRBJ2-7; V gene: TRBV6-6; clone size: NA; D gene: TRBD2; CDR3 DNA: TGTGCCAGCAGTCCCTTTGGTAGCGGGAGGCTCCCCGAGGACGAGCAGTACTTC; CDR3 protein: CASSPFGSGRLPEDEQYF
J gene: TRBJ1-5; V gene: TRBV18; clone size: NA; D gene: TRBD1; CDR3 DNA: TGTGCCAGCTCTGGGACAGAGACGTATCAGCCCCAGCATTTT; CDR3 protein: CASSGTETYQPQHF
J gene: TRBJ2-3; V gene: TRBV12-5; clone size: NA; D gene: NA; CDR3 DNA: TGTGCTAGTGGTTTCCACAGGGACGTTGGAACAGATACGCAGTATTTT; CDR3 protein: CASGFHRDVGTDTQYF
J gene: TRBJ2-2; V gene: TRBV11-1; clone size: NA; D gene: TRBD1; CDR3 DNA: TGTGCCAGCAGCATCGACAGGGTCGGGGAGCTGTTTTTT; CDR3 protein: CASSIDRVGELFF
J gene: TRBJ1-2; V gene: TRBV30; clone size: NA; D gene: NA; CDR3 DNA: TGTGCCTGGAGCGGTCAGGCTTCTGGCTACACCTTC; CDR3 protein: CAWSGQASGYTF
J gene: TRBJ1-1; V gene: TRBV18; clone size: NA; D gene: NA; CDR3 DNA: TGTGCCAGCTCACTCCACGGTGACACTGAAGCTTTCTTT; CDR3 protein: CASSLHGDTEAFF
J gene: TRBJ2-7; V gene: TRBV3-1/TRBV3-2; clone size: NA; D gene: TRBD2; CDR3 DNA: TGTGCCAGCAGCCGAACCGGGACTATGTCCCACGAGCAGTACTTC; CDR3 protein: CASSRTGTMSHEQYF
J gene: TRBJ2-2; V gene: TRBV6-5; clone size: NA; D gene: TRBD2; CDR3 DNA: TGTGCCAGCAAGGGCGGGAGAGGGAGCACCGGGGAGCTGTTTTTT; CDR3 protein: CASKGGRGSTGELFF
J gene: TRBJ2-2; V gene: TRBV7-2; clone size: NA; D gene: NA; CDR3 DNA: TGTGCCAGCAGCCCGTCAGCGGGACACTCCTTCACCGGGGAGCTGTTTTTT; CDR3 protein: CASSPSAGHSFTGELFF
J gene: TRBJ1-6; V gene: TRBV30; clone size: NA; D gene: NA; CDR3 DNA: TGTGCCTGGAGTCGGGAGAGTTCACCCCTCCACTTT; CDR3 protein: CAWSRESSPLHF
J gene: TRBJ2-1; V gene: TRBV5-4; clone size: few; D gene: TRBD2; CDR3 DNA: TGTGCCAGCAGCTTGGAGCGTGGGACTAACTACAATGAGCAGTTCTTC; CDR3 protein: CASSLERGTNYNEQFF
J gene: TRBJ1-3; V gene: TRBV5-1; clone size: NA; D gene: TRBD1; CDR3 DNA: TGCGCCAGCACCCCAGCCGGGACAGGGGGAAACACCATATATTTT; CDR3 protein: CASTPAGTGGNTIYF
J gene: TRBJ1-2; V gene: TRBV11-2; clone size: NA; D gene: TRBD1; CDR3 DNA: TGTGCCAGCAGCTTAGATCACAGGGGCGGCTACACCTTC; CDR3 protein: CASSLDHRGGYTF
J gene: TRBJ1-1; V gene: TRBV2; clone size: NA; D gene: NA; CDR3 DNA: TGTGCCAGCCCTAAGGGAGGGAACACTGAAGCTTTCTTT; CDR3 protein: CASPKGGNTEAFF
J gene: TRBJ2-2; V gene: TRBV27; clone size: NA; D gene: NA; CDR3 DNA: TGTGCCAGCCACAACAGGGTCTCGAACACCGGGGAGCTGTTTTTT; CDR3 protein: CASHNRVSNTGELFF
J gene: TRBJ2-3; V gene: TRBV18; clone size: NA; D gene: NA; CDR3 DNA: TGTGCCAGCTCACCACCGAGGGGGATTAGAACAGATACGCAGTATTTT; CDR3 protein: CASSPPRGIRTDTQYF
J gene: TRBJ1-4; V gene: TRBV7-2; clone size: NA; D gene: NA; CDR3 DNA: TGTGCCAGCAGCTTAGCGGGGGGGGGAATTAATGAAAAACTGTTTTTT; CDR3 protein: CASSLAGGGINEKLFF
J gene: TRBJ1-1; V gene: TRBV19; clone size: NA; D gene: NA; CDR3 DNA: TGTGCCAGTAGTATCATGGGGCAGGTCCCGAACACTGAAGCTTTCTTT; CDR3 protein: CASSIMGQVPNTEAFF
J gene: TRBJ2-7; V gene: TRBV15; clone size: NA; D gene: TRBD1; CDR3 DNA: TGTGCCACCAGCAGAAACAGGGGGCCGGGCTACGAGCAGTACTTC; CDR3 protein: CATSRNRGPGYEQYF
J gene: TRBJ2-5; V gene: TRBV29-1; clone size: NA; D gene: NA; CDR3 DNA: TGCAGCGTTTCAGAGGGGGAAGAGACCCAGTACTTC; CDR3 protein: CSVSEGEETQYF
J gene: TRBJ2-1; V gene: TRBV3-1/TRBV3-2; clone size: NA; D gene: TRBD2; CDR3 DNA: TGTGCCAGCAGCCAAGATTGGGGACTAGCGGATTACAATGAGCAGTTCTTC; CDR3 protein: CASSQDWGLADYNEQFF
J gene: TRBJ1-5; V gene: TRBV18; clone size: NA; D gene: NA; CDR3 DNA: TGTGCCAGCTCACCAAGGGCGGGAGTTCCGCCCCAGCATTTT; CDR3 protein: CASSPRAGVPPQHF
J gene: TRBJ2-7; V gene: TRBV7-9; clone size: NA; D gene: NA; CDR3 DNA: TGTGCCAGCAGCACCTCGGGTCAAGACCTCCCCTACGAGCAGTACTTC; CDR3 protein: CASSTSGQDLPYEQYF
J gene: TRBJ2-3; V gene: TRBV27; clone size: NA; D gene: TRBD1; CDR3 DNA: TGTGCCACCAGAAGACAGGGGGGGACAGATACGCAGTATTTT; CDR3 protein: CATRRQGGTDTQYF
J gene: TRBJ2-7; V gene: TRBV27; clone size: NA; D gene: TRBD2; CDR3 DNA: TGTGCCAGCAGTATAGCGGGAGGTACCTACGAGCAGTACTTC; CDR3 protein: CASSIAGGTYEQYF
J gene: TRBJ2-7; V gene: TRBV13; clone size: NA; D gene: TRBD2; CDR3 DNA: TGTGCCAGCACCGTTTCGACGGCGGGAGGGTCCTACGAGCAGTACTTC; CDR3 protein: CASTVSTAGGSYEQYF
J gene: TRBJ1-5; V gene: TRBV4-1; clone size: few; D gene: NA; CDR3 DNA: TGCGCCAGCAGCTGGGTCGGGGGAAGTAGCAATCAGCCCCAGCATTTT; CDR3 protein: CASSWVGGSSNQPQHF
J gene: TRBJ2-7; V gene: TRBV28; clone size: NA; D gene: NA; CDR3 DNA: TGTGCCAGCAGCCTCGTTTCAGGGGTCTCGGACGAGCAGTACTTC; CDR3 protein: CASSLVSGVSDEQYF
J gene: TRBJ2-1; V gene: TRBV7-8; clone size: NA; D gene: NA; CDR3 DNA: TGTGCCAGCAGCTTAGCGGGAGGAACCTACAATGAGCAGTTCTTC; CDR3 protein: CASSLAGGTYNEQFF
J gene: TRBJ2-7; V gene: TRBV9; clone size: NA; D gene: TRBD2; CDR3 DNA: TGTGCCAGCAGCGCCCACATTAGCGGGATCGGTCAGTACGAGCAGTACTTC; CDR3 protein: CASSAHISGIGQYEQYF
J gene: TRBJ1-2; V gene: TRBV16; clone size: few; D gene: TRBD1; CDR3 DNA: TGTGCCAGCCCGGGGGAGAGGGGGCCAGGCTATGGCTACACCTTC; CDR3 protein: CASPGERGPGYGYTF
J gene: TRBJ1-2; V gene: TRBV2; clone size: few; D gene: TRBD1; CDR3 DNA: TGTGCCAGCACCGAAGAGACAGGGTACATTGGCTACACCTTC; CDR3 protein: CASTEETGYIGYTF
J gene: TRBJ2-3; V gene: TRBV5-1; clone size: NA; D gene: NA; CDR3 DNA: TGCGCCAGCAGCAGAGACACAGATACGCAGTATTTT; CDR3 protein: CASSRDTDTQYF
J gene: TRBJ1-3; V gene: TRBV5-1; clone size: NA; D gene: NA; CDR3 DNA: TGCGCCAGCAGCTTCGGACAGTCTGGAAACACCATATATTTT; CDR3 protein: CASSFGQSGNTIYF
J gene: TRBJ1-2; V gene: TRBV13; clone size: NA; D gene: NA; CDR3 DNA: TGTGCCAGCAGCTTAGGTGTCGAGATGAGAAGTGGCTACACCTTC; CDR3 protein: CASSLGVEMRSGYTF